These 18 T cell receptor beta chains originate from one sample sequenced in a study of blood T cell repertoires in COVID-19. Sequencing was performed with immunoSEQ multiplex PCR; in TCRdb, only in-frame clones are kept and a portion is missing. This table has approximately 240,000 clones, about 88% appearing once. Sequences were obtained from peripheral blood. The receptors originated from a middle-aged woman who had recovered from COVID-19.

In DNA form, the CDR3 reads TGCAGCGTTGGTAAGGACAGGGTTCAGCCCCAGCATTTT. The encoded protein is CSVGKDRVQPQHF. This chain connects TRBV29-1 to TRBJ1-5; 8 nucleotides match TRBD1. This CDR3 region has 13 residues. Germline values: CDR1 SQVTM, CDR2 ANQGSEA. Unmatched junction bases numbered 5, after V lost 4 bases and J lost 6 bases.

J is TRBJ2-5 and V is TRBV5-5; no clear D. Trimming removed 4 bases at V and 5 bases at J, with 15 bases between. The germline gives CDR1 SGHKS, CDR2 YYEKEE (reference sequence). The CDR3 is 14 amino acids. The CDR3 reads CASSAGSGAETQYF. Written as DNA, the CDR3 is TGTGCCAGCAGCGCCGGGTCGGGTGCGGAGACCCAGTACTTC. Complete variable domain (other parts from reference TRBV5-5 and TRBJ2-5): DAGVTQSPTHLIKTRGQQVTLRCSPISGHKSVSWYQQVLGQGPQFIFQYYEKEERGRGNFPDRFSARQFPNYSSELNVNALLLGDSALYLCASSAGSGAETQYFGPGTRLLVL.

The CDR3 protein is CASSQALDRVGYEQYF. The CDR3, as DNA: TGCGCCAGCAGCCAAGCATTGGACAGGGTAGGCTACGAGCAGTACTTC. The chain carries TRBV4-1 and TRBJ2-7; 8 bases agree with TRBD1. J lost 3 bases, V lost 1 base, and 8 bases had no gene match. The CDR3 totals 16 residues. The V gene's germline CDR1 is MGHRA and CDR2 YSYEKL.

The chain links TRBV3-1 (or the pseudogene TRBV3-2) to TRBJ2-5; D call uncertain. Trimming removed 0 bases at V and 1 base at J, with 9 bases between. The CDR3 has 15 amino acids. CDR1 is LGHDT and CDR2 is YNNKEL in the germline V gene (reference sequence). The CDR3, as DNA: TGTGCCAGCAGCCAAGAAGCGCTAGGCCAAGAGACCCAGTACTTC. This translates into CASSQEALGQETQYF.

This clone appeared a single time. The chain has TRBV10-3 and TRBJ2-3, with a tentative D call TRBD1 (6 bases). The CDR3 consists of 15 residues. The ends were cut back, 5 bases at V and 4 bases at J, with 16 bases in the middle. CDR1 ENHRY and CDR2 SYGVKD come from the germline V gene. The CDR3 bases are TGTGCCATCAGTAATGACCTAACAGGGCCAGATACGCAGTATTTT. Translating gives CAISNDLTGPDTQYF.

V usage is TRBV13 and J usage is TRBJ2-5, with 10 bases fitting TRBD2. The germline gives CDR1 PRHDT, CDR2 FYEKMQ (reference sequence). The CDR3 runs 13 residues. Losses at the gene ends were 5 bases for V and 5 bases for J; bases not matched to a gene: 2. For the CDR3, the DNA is TGTGCCAGCAGCCAAGCGGGAGGGGAGACCCAGTACTTC. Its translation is CASSQAGGETQYF.

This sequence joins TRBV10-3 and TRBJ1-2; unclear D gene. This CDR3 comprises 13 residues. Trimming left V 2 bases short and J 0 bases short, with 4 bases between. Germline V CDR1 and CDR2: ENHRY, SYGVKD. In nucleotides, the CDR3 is TGTGCCATCAGTGAGACAACTAACTATGGCTACACCTTC. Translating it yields CAISETTNYGYTF.

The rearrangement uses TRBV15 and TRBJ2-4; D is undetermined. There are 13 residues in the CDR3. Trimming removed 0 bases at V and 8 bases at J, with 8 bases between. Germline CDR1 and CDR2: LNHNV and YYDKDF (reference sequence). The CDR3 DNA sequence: TGTGCCACCAGCAGAGATCCGGCGGACATTCAGTACTTC. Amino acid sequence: CATSRDPADIQYF.

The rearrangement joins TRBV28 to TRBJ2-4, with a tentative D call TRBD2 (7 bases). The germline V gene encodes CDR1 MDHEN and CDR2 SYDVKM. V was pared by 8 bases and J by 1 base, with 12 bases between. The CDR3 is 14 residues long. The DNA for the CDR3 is TGTGCCAGCCGGCGGGGGCTGGCCAAAAACATTCAGTACTTC. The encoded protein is CASRRGLAKNIQYF.

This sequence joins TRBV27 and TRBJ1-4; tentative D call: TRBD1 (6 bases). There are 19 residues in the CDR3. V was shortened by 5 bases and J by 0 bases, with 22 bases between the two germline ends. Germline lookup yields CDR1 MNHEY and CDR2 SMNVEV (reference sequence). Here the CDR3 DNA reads TGTGCCAGCAGTCATACGAAGCGGACAGCCGAGTCAACTAATGAAAAACTGTTTTTT. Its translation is CASSHTKRTAESTNEKLFF.

The CDR3 is CASSVAPAASTDTQYF. The CDR3 region has the DNA TGTGCCAGCAGCGTAGCGCCGGCGGCTAGCACAGATACGCAGTATTTT. The rearrangement joins TRBV9 to TRBJ2-3, with no clear D. The CDR3 has 16 amino acids. The V gene lost 0 bases and the J gene lost 0 bases, with 11 bases spanning the gap. CDR1 and CDR2 (germline): SGDLS, YYNGEE. Complete variable domain (other parts from reference TRBV9 and TRBJ2-3): DSGVTQTPKHLITATGQRVTLRCSPRSGDLSVYWYQQSLDQGLQFLIQYYNGEERAKGNILERFSAQQFPDLHSELNLSSLELGDSALYFCASSVAPAASTDTQYFGPGTRLTVL.

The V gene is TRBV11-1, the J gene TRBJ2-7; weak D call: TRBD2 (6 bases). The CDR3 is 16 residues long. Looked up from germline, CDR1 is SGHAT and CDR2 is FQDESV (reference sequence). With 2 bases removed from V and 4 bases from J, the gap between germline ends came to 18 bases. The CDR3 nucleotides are TGTGCCAGCAGCTTAATGGGGTCAGGACGGGAGTACGAGCAGTACTTC. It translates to CASSLMGSGREYEQYF.

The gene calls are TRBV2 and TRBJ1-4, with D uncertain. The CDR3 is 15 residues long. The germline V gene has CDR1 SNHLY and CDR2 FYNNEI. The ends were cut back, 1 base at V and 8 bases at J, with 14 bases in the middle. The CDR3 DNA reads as TGTGCCAGCAGTGAAGTCGGCCAGGATGGGGAAAAACTGTTTTTT. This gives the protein CASSEVGQDGEKLFF.

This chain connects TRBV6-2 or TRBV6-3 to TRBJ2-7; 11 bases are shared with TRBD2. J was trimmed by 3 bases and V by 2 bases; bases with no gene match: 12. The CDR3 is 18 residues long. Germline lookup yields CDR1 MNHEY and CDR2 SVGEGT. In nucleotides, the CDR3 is TGTGCCAGCAGTTACCCCCTTGGGACTAGCGGAGACGACTACGAGCAGTACTTC. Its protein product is CASSYPLGTSGDDYEQYF.

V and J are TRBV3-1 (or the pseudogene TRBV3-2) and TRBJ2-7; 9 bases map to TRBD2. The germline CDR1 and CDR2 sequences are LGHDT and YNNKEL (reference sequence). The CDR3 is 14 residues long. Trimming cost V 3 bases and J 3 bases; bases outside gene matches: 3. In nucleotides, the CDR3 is TGTGCCAGCAGCCAGACTAGCGGAAACTACGAGCAGTACTTC. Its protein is CASSQTSGNYEQYF.

CDR3 bases: TGTGCCAGTAGTAAGGGTAGCGGGAGCTACGAGCAGTACTTC. Its protein product is CASSKGSGSYEQYF. The chain uses TRBV19 and TRBJ2-7; TRBD2 agrees at 9 bases. The CDR3 sequence is 14 residues long. After removal of 4 bases from V and 3 bases from J, the junction contained 4 bases not matched to a gene. Germline-derived CDR1 and CDR2 are LNHDA and SQIVND (reference sequence).

The CDR3 bases are TGTGCCAGCAAGGACAGGGAGTATAGCAATCAGCCCCAGCATTTT. Its protein product is CASKDREYSNQPQHF. This chain links TRBV2 with TRBJ1-5; 8 bases line up with TRBD1. CDR1 and CDR2 (germline): SNHLY, FYNNEI. The trim removed 7 bases at V and 0 bases at J, leaving 5 bases unmatched. The CDR3 spans 15 residues.

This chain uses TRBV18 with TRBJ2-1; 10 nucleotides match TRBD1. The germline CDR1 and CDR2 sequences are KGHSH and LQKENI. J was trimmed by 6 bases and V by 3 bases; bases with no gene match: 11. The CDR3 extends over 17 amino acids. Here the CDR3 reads CASSPIIGTGDPNEQFF. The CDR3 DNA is TGTGCCAGCTCACCTATCATTGGGACAGGGGACCCCAATGAGCAGTTCTTC.